A selection of T cell receptor beta chains follows, all from one sample in a study of T cells in Graves' hyperthyroidism and ophthalmopathy. MiXCR was run by TCRdb on the multiplex PCR reads, yielding one entry per CDR3 protein. The sample consists of hundreds of thousands of distinct CDR3 sequences, 13% to 15% of them appearing once. The sequenced material came from blood. All receptors come from a woman aged 18-29 years with Graves' hyperthyroidism. The CDR3 runs from the conserved cysteine through the conserved F or W. Fields, in order: J gene, clone size, D gene, V gene, CDR3 protein, CDR3 DNA. A D gene is named only where the DNA matches it firmly. A clone size is listed for some rows: how often the clone was seen (once, few, many), or a class if it is expanded.

J gene: TRBJ2-2
clone size: few
D gene: TRBD2
V gene: TRBV7-2
CDR3 protein: CASGRRGSPMNTGELFF
CDR3 DNA: TGTGCCAGCGGCCGTCGCGGGAGTCCAATGAACACCGGGGAGCTGTTTTTT

J gene: TRBJ2-3
clone size: many
D gene: -
V gene: TRBV4-1
CDR3 protein: CASSQDSEDTQYF
CDR3 DNA: TGCGCCAGCAGCCAAGATTCGGAGGATACGCAGTATTTT

J gene: TRBJ2-2
clone size: few
D gene: TRBD1
V gene: TRBV7-3
CDR3 protein: CASSLRQGGTGELFF
CDR3 DNA: TGTGCCAGCAGCCTAAGACAGGGGGGCACCGGGGAGCTGTTTTTT

J gene: TRBJ1-1
clone size: many
D gene: TRBD1
V gene: TRBV6-5
CDR3 protein: CASSYLGQGVVEAFF
CDR3 DNA: TGTGCCAGCAGTTACCTCGGACAGGGGGTTGTTGAAGCTTTCTTT

J gene: TRBJ2-1
clone size: many
D gene: TRBD2
V gene: TRBV7-2
CDR3 protein: CASSLAASGRVDEQFF
CDR3 DNA: TGTGCCAGCAGCTTAGCCGCTAGCGGGAGGGTAGATGAGCAGTTCTTC

J gene: TRBJ2-2
clone size: -
D gene: TRBD1
V gene: TRBV4-1
CDR3 protein: CASSHAPGTGTGELFF
CDR3 DNA: TGCGCCAGCAGCCATGCACCCGGGACAGGCACCGGGGAGCTGTTTTTT

J gene: TRBJ1-1
clone size: many
D gene: TRBD1
V gene: TRBV20-1
CDR3 protein: CSARDRDHTEAFF
CDR3 DNA: TGCAGTGCTAGGGACAGGGATCACACTGAAGCTTTCTTT

J gene: TRBJ2-7
clone size: many
D gene: TRBD1
V gene: TRBV7-9
CDR3 protein: CASSFPFDRGHEQYF
CDR3 DNA: TGTGCCAGCAGCTTTCCCTTCGACAGGGGGCACGAGCAGTACTTC

J gene: TRBJ1-4
clone size: many
D gene: -
V gene: TRBV30
CDR3 protein: CAWSSGPNEKLFF
CDR3 DNA: TGTGCCTGGAGTTCGGGGCCCAATGAAAAACTGTTTTTT

J gene: TRBJ2-7
clone size: many
D gene: -
V gene: TRBV20-1
CDR3 protein: CSASGAGTSYEQYF
CDR3 DNA: TGCAGTGCTAGTGGCGCGGGAACCTCATACGAGCAGTACTTC

J gene: TRBJ1-1
clone size: -
D gene: -
V gene: TRBV4-1
CDR3 protein: CASSQGVNMNTEAFF
CDR3 DNA: TGCGCCAGCAGCCAAGGAGTCAACATGAACACTGAAGCTTTCTTT

J gene: TRBJ1-1
clone size: many
D gene: TRBD1
V gene: TRBV27
CDR3 protein: CASGGTGGYTEAFF
CDR3 DNA: TGTGCCAGCGGTGGGACAGGTGGGTACACTGAAGCTTTCTTT

J gene: TRBJ2-7
clone size: few
D gene: -
V gene: TRBV5-1
CDR3 protein: CASRTVSGEQYF
CDR3 DNA: TGCGCCAGCAGGACGGTCTCTGGCGAGCAGTACTTC

J gene: TRBJ1-1
clone size: -
D gene: -
V gene: TRBV12-3/TRBV12-4
CDR3 protein: CASSWETLAEAFF
CDR3 DNA: TGTGCCAGCAGTTGGGAGACTCTCGCTGAAGCTTTCTTT

J gene: TRBJ2-7
clone size: once
D gene: -
V gene: TRBV6-2/TRBV6-3
CDR3 protein: CASSRGSLEQYF
CDR3 DNA: TGTGCCAGCAGTAGAGGGTCCCTCGAGCAGTACTTC

J gene: TRBJ2-6
clone size: few
D gene: -
V gene: TRBV20-1
CDR3 protein: CSAPTLRGSYSGANVLTF
CDR3 DNA: TGCAGTGCCCCCACCCTGAGGGGTAGTTACTCTGGGGCCAACGTCCTGACTTTC

J gene: TRBJ1-1
clone size: -
D gene: -
V gene: TRBV15
CDR3 protein: CATSREFRTEAFF
CDR3 DNA: TGTGCCACCAGCAGAGAATTTAGGACTGAAGCTTTCTTT

J gene: TRBJ1-1
clone size: few
D gene: -
V gene: TRBV28
CDR3 protein: CASSSGFVTEAFF
CDR3 DNA: TGTGCCAGCAGTTCTGGGTTTGTGACTGAAGCTTTCTTT

J gene: TRBJ1-3
clone size: few
D gene: -
V gene: TRBV28
CDR3 protein: CASSSVGTSGNTIYF
CDR3 DNA: TGTGCCAGCAGTTCCGTAGGGACGTCTGGAAACACCATATATTTT

J gene: TRBJ2-1
clone size: -
D gene: TRBD2
V gene: TRBV6-2/TRBV6-3
CDR3 protein: CASSGNREGSSYNEQFF
CDR3 DNA: TGTGCCAGCAGTGGAAACCGGGAGGGCTCATCCTACAATGAGCAGTTCTTC

J gene: TRBJ1-2
clone size: few
D gene: -
V gene: TRBV19
CDR3 protein: CASSATVGYGYTF
CDR3 DNA: TGTGCCAGTAGTGCTACAGTGGGCTATGGCTACACCTTC

J gene: TRBJ2-1
clone size: -
D gene: TRBD2
V gene: TRBV20-1
CDR3 protein: CSTRVSSGTVIYNEQFF
CDR3 DNA: TGCAGTACTAGAGTGTCTAGCGGGACTGTTATTTACAATGAGCAGTTCTTC

J gene: TRBJ2-5
clone size: many
D gene: TRBD1
V gene: TRBV7-3
CDR3 protein: CASSLTGQGRETQYF
CDR3 DNA: TGTGCCAGCAGCTTAACTGGACAGGGTAGAGAGACCCAGTACTTC

J gene: TRBJ2-7
clone size: -
D gene: TRBD2
V gene: TRBV29-1
CDR3 protein: CSVRTSGSGNEQYF
CDR3 DNA: TGCAGCGTCCGAACTAGCGGGAGTGGAAACGAGCAGTACTTC

J gene: TRBJ2-7
clone size: many
D gene: -
V gene: TRBV10-3
CDR3 protein: CAISESDVRGTYEQYF
CDR3 DNA: TGTGCCATCAGTGAGTCGGATGTCAGGGGAACCTACGAGCAGTACTTC

J gene: TRBJ2-7
clone size: many
D gene: -
V gene: TRBV7-2
CDR3 protein: CASSLTGESYEQYF
CDR3 DNA: TGTGCCAGCAGCTTAACGGGGGAGTCCTACGAGCAGTACTTC

J gene: TRBJ2-5
clone size: few
D gene: -
V gene: TRBV29-1
CDR3 protein: CSVRSLEVSWETQYF
CDR3 DNA: TGCAGCGTCCGGTCACTCGAGGTTAGCTGGGAGACCCAGTACTTC

J gene: TRBJ1-5
clone size: few
D gene: -
V gene: TRBV6-2/TRBV6-3
CDR3 protein: CASSYGAGDRYNQPQHF
CDR3 DNA: TGTGCCAGCAGTTACGGGGCCGGGGACCGATACAATCAGCCCCAGCATTTT

J gene: TRBJ2-7
clone size: -
D gene: TRBD2
V gene: TRBV7-9
CDR3 protein: CASSLVISGGSYERYF
CDR3 DNA: TGTGCCAGCAGCTTAGTGATTAGCGGGGGTTCCTACGAGCGGTACTTC

J gene: TRBJ2-2
clone size: -
D gene: -
V gene: TRBV13
CDR3 protein: CASSRLPGELFF
CDR3 DNA: TGTGCCAGCAGCCGACTGCCCGGGGAGCTGTTTTTT

J gene: TRBJ1-2
clone size: -
D gene: -
V gene: TRBV9
CDR3 protein: CASSVPGYGYTF
CDR3 DNA: TGTGCCAGCAGCGTCCCTGGCTATGGCTACACCTTC

J gene: TRBJ1-1
clone size: -
D gene: -
V gene: TRBV28
CDR3 protein: CASSHNFEAFF
CDR3 DNA: TGTGCCAGCAGTCATAATTTTGAAGCTTTCTTT

J gene: TRBJ2-5
clone size: -
D gene: TRBD1
V gene: TRBV5-8
CDR3 protein: CASSRHLGTDQETQYF
CDR3 DNA: TGTGCCAGCAGCAGACATTTAGGGACAGACCAAGAGACCCAGTACTTC

J gene: TRBJ2-1
clone size: many
D gene: -
V gene: TRBV12-5
CDR3 protein: CASGFAGSGLYNEQFF
CDR3 DNA: TGTGCTAGTGGTTTCGCTGGGAGCGGACTCTACAATGAGCAGTTCTTC

J gene: TRBJ2-7
clone size: -
D gene: TRBD2
V gene: TRBV19
CDR3 protein: CASSVPGLASEQYF
CDR3 DNA: TGTGCCAGTAGTGTTCCGGGACTAGCGTCCGAGCAGTACTTC

J gene: TRBJ2-7
clone size: -
D gene: -
V gene: TRBV19
CDR3 protein: CASSIVPGEQYF
CDR3 DNA: TGTGCCAGTAGTATCGTCCCGGGCGAGCAGTACTTC

J gene: TRBJ2-7
clone size: many
D gene: -
V gene: TRBV18
CDR3 protein: CASSWAADEQYF
CDR3 DNA: TGTGCCAGCTCATGGGCCGCGGACGAGCAGTACTTC

J gene: TRBJ2-2
clone size: many
D gene: TRBD2
V gene: TRBV11-2
CDR3 protein: CAINHRLAGNTGELFF
CDR3 DNA: TGTGCCATCAACCACCGACTAGCGGGGAACACCGGGGAGCTGTTTTTT

J gene: TRBJ2-7
clone size: many
D gene: -
V gene: TRBV6-2/TRBV6-3
CDR3 protein: CASSYSAGQTYEQYF
CDR3 DNA: TGTGCCAGCAGTTACTCGGCGGGGCAAACCTACGAGCAGTACTTC

J gene: TRBJ2-7
clone size: many
D gene: TRBD2
V gene: TRBV29-1
CDR3 protein: CSVRNTAIGGSEQYF
CDR3 DNA: TGCAGCGTTAGGAACACGGCCATCGGCGGGAGCGAGCAGTACTTC

J gene: TRBJ2-2
clone size: -
D gene: -
V gene: TRBV29-1
CDR3 protein: CSVVPGFSTGELFF
CDR3 DNA: TGCAGCGTTGTACCAGGGTTCTCCACCGGGGAGCTGTTTTTT

J gene: TRBJ1-5
clone size: few
D gene: -
V gene: TRBV27
CDR3 protein: CASSPWGGQLNQPQHF
CDR3 DNA: TGTGCCAGCAGTCCCTGGGGTGGGCAGTTAAATCAGCCCCAGCATTTT

J gene: TRBJ2-7
clone size: -
D gene: -
V gene: TRBV12-3/TRBV12-4
CDR3 protein: CASSSVSGPRTSEQYF
CDR3 DNA: TGTGCCAGCAGCTCGGTCAGCGGCCCCAGGACGTCCGAGCAGTACTTC

J gene: TRBJ1-1
clone size: few
D gene: TRBD1
V gene: TRBV7-8
CDR3 protein: CASSLVLLDRGATEAFF
CDR3 DNA: TGTGCCAGCAGCTTAGTATTACTCGACAGGGGTGCCACTGAAGCTTTCTTT

J gene: TRBJ2-7
clone size: -
D gene: -
V gene: TRBV19
CDR3 protein: CASSMYRGPYEQYF
CDR3 DNA: TGTGCCAGTAGTATGTATAGGGGTCCCTACGAGCAGTACTTC

J gene: TRBJ2-3
clone size: many
D gene: TRBD2
V gene: TRBV20-1
CDR3 protein: CSAGRRSGGIDTQYF
CDR3 DNA: TGCAGTGCTGGACGGAGGTCGGGAGGAATAGATACGCAGTATTTT

J gene: TRBJ2-3
clone size: few
D gene: -
V gene: TRBV25-1
CDR3 protein: CASSENAVFQYF
CDR3 DNA: TGTGCCAGCAGTGAAAATGCGGTGTTCCAGTATTTT

J gene: TRBJ1-1
clone size: many
D gene: TRBD1
V gene: TRBV12-3/TRBV12-4
CDR3 protein: CASRGQSLNTEAFF
CDR3 DNA: TGTGCCAGCAGGGGACAGTCCTTGAACACTGAAGCTTTCTTT

J gene: TRBJ2-1
clone size: many
D gene: -
V gene: TRBV5-1
CDR3 protein: CASSLVPTNEQFF
CDR3 DNA: TGCGCCAGCAGCTTGGTGCCAACCAATGAGCAGTTCTTC

J gene: TRBJ2-1
clone size: many
D gene: TRBD2
V gene: TRBV27
CDR3 protein: CASSPGTSGTNEQFF
CDR3 DNA: TGTGCCAGCAGTCCTGGGACTAGCGGGACTAATGAGCAGTTCTTC

J gene: TRBJ2-1
clone size: many
D gene: TRBD1
V gene: TRBV30
CDR3 protein: CAWRRQGIGYNEQFF
CDR3 DNA: TGTGCCTGGAGGAGACAGGGTATAGGCTACAATGAGCAGTTCTTC

J gene: TRBJ2-3
clone size: many
D gene: TRBD2
V gene: TRBV6-2/TRBV6-3
CDR3 protein: CASSSPGLAGEGTQYF
CDR3 DNA: TGTGCCAGCAGTTCACCAGGACTAGCGGGAGAGGGGACGCAGTATTTT

J gene: TRBJ2-1
clone size: few
D gene: -
V gene: TRBV4-1
CDR3 protein: CASSPFSGLKPEQFF
CDR3 DNA: TGCGCCAGCAGCCCCTTCAGCGGGCTAAAACCTGAGCAGTTCTTC

J gene: TRBJ2-3
clone size: few
D gene: -
V gene: TRBV7-9
CDR3 protein: CASSRTRTEKSDTQYF
CDR3 DNA: TGTGCCAGCAGCAGAACGCGGACGGAGAAGTCAGATACGCAGTATTTT

J gene: TRBJ2-1
clone size: -
D gene: TRBD1
V gene: TRBV4-2
CDR3 protein: CASSPNTGAGSPGGLNEQFF
CDR3 DNA: TGTGCCAGCAGTCCTAATACAGGGGCTGGATCCCCTGGGGGCCTCAATGAGCAGTTCTTC

J gene: TRBJ2-7
clone size: -
D gene: -
V gene: TRBV9
CDR3 protein: CASSASGTLSKQYF
CDR3 DNA: TGTGCCAGCAGCGCCTCAGGGACTCTTAGCAAGCAGTACTTC

J gene: TRBJ1-1
clone size: many
D gene: -
V gene: TRBV27
CDR3 protein: CASSPGGYQMNTEAFF
CDR3 DNA: TGTGCCAGCAGTCCCGGGGGCTACCAAATGAACACTGAAGCTTTCTTT

J gene: TRBJ1-5
clone size: few
D gene: TRBD1
V gene: TRBV29-1
CDR3 protein: CSAVGGRNQPQHF
CDR3 DNA: TGCAGTGCTGTAGGGGGCCGCAATCAGCCCCAGCATTTT

J gene: TRBJ2-7
clone size: -
D gene: TRBD1
V gene: TRBV6-2/TRBV6-3
CDR3 protein: CASSSTYLRDRTFHEQYF
CDR3 DNA: TGTGCCAGCAGTTCCACTTACCTCCGGGACAGGACATTCCACGAGCAGTACTTC

J gene: TRBJ2-2
clone size: few
D gene: TRBD1
V gene: TRBV7-3
CDR3 protein: CASSPRTGETGELFF
CDR3 DNA: TGTGCCAGCAGCCCTCGGACAGGGGAAACCGGGGAGCTGTTTTTT